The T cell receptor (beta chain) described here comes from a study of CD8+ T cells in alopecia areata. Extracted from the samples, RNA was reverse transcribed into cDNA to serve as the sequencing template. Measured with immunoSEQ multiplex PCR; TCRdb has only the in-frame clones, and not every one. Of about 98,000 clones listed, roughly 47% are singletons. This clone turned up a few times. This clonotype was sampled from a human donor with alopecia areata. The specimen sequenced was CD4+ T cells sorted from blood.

CDR3 amino acids: CSGRVTAGEQYF. CDR3 bases: TGCAGCGGCCGAGTCACCGCTGGCGAGCAGTACTTC. The genes are TRBV29-1 and TRBJ2-7; no firm D call. This CDR3 spans 12 amino acids. Trimming removed 7 bases from V and 6 bases from J, with 16 bases in between. Germline V lookup: CDR1 SQVTM, CDR2 ANQGSEA.